Listed here are 9 T cell receptor beta chains from one sample, sequenced in a study of T cell repertoires in cytomegalovirus infection. Their antigens are not known. One entry per CDR3 protein, called by TCRdb with MiXCR from the reads. The table lists 450,000 to 550,000 distinct CDR3 sequences, about 42% of them singletons. Source: cultured PBMCs, taken from culture after CMV antigen stimulation. Every receptor here comes from a human donor in good health (CMV status not recorded). Some clones in this sample may be carry-over from other donors' samples.

The chain employs TRBV7-2 and TRBJ2-1; 9 bases are shared with TRBD1. Per the germline V gene, CDR1 is SGHTA and CDR2 is FQGNSA. The CDR3 has 15 residues. J lost 8 bases, V lost 4 bases, and 9 bases had no gene match. The CDR3 DNA reads TGTGCCAGCAGCTCCCCGGACAGGGGTATGGATGAGCAGTTCTTC. Its protein is CASSSPDRGMDEQFF.

V usage is TRBV7-2 and J usage is TRBJ2-5; 8 bases match TRBD2. The V gene's germline CDR1 is SGHTA and CDR2 FQGNSA. The CDR3 runs 15 residues. With 1 base clipped from V and 14 bases from J, the junction kept 15 bases outside the gene matches. Here the CDR3 DNA reads TGTACCAGCAGCTTAGTGTGGAGCGGTAGCGGGGCTCCTTACTTC. Residues: CTSSLVWSGSGAPYF.

For the CDR3, the DNA is TGCAGCGTTGAGGCAGGGGGCCCCCAAGAGACCCAGTACTTC. It translates to CSVEAGGPQETQYF. The rearrangement uses TRBV29-1 and TRBJ2-5; 8 positions match TRBD1. The length of the CDR3 is 14 residues. J gave up 1 base and V 3 bases, and 4 bases lay outside the gene matches. From germline, CDR1 is SQVTM and CDR2 ANQGSEA.

The chain uses TRBV7-2 and TRBJ2-7; 8 bases are a match to TRBD2. The V and J ends lost 6 bases and 1 base, in that order; junction bases with no gene match: 8. The CDR3 loop spans 15 amino acids. Germline V gene data show CDR1 as SGHTA and CDR2 as FQGNSA. CDR3 nucleotide sequence: TGTGCCAGCAGTCCTAAGCGGGAGACTTCCTACGAGCAGTACTTC. Residues: CASSPKRETSYEQYF.

The chain couples TRBV27 to TRBJ2-3; tentative D call: TRBD2 (5 bases). Deletions cut 6 bases from V and 0 bases from J, with 16 bases between. CDR3 size: 16 residues. Looked up from germline, CDR1 is MNHEY and CDR2 is SMNVEV (reference sequence). CDR3 bases: TGTGCCAGCAGGGCCCTGAGGGAATTGAGCACAGATACGCAGTATTTT. It specifies CASRALRELSTDTQYF.

This clonotype was picked up a small number of times. Written as DNA, the CDR3 is TGTGCCAGCAGTCCTAGGGGGAGGCGCACTGAAGCTTTCTTT. This sequence encodes CASSPRGRRTEAFF. This chain connects TRBV12-3 or TRBV12-4 to TRBJ1-1; possible D gene TRBD1, 6 bases. Trimming took 5 bases from V and 4 from J, leaving 14 bases between them. The CDR3 extends over 14 amino acids.

This clonotype occurred a few times. The rearrangement links TRBV10-3 to TRBJ2-1; 10 nucleotides align to TRBD2. CDR1 and CDR2 from the germline V gene are ENHRY and SYGVKD. After removal of 7 bases from V and 4 bases from J, the junction contained 4 bases not matched to a gene. The CDR3 covers 14 residues. The CDR3 loop reads CAITGLAVYNEQFF. In nucleotides, the CDR3 is TGTGCCATCACCGGACTAGCGGTATACAATGAGCAGTTCTTC.

This clonotype was counted a few times. This chain joins TRBV2 and TRBJ2-1; unclear D gene. With 3 bases removed from V and 4 bases from J, the gap between germline ends came to 7 bases. Germline V gene lookup returns CDR1 SNHLY and CDR2 FYNNEI. The CDR3 loop spans 13 amino acids. The CDR3 nucleotides are TGTGCCAGCAGTGAGAGGATTTACAATGAGCAGTTCTTC. Translated, it gives CASSERIYNEQFF.

This clonotype was observed a few times. The DNA of the CDR3 is TGTGCCAGCAGTCCAGTTGGGGTGGGAGAGCAGTACTTC. This gives the protein CASSPVGVGEQYF. The chain carries TRBV28 and TRBJ2-7; D is undetermined. Germline V gives CDR1 MDHEN, CDR2 SYDVKM. The CDR3 sequence is 13 residues long. Trimming took 5 bases from V and 7 from J, leaving 15 bases between them.